This TCR beta chain was recorded in a study of cytomegalovirus exposure and HLA in healthy donors. Study findings and constraints: A missense DCLRE1C variant was associated with V- and J-gene trimming of TCR beta chains in a later analysis, and an independent cohort replicated the association. In all likelihood, a cluster of highly shared sequence variants was a sequencing artifact.

As concerns this clone: What it binds is not known.

The germline CDR1 and CDR2 sequences are MNHNY and SVGAGI (reference sequence). V was clipped by 0 bases and J by 1 base; unmatched bases: 5. There are 16 residues in the CDR3. Primers included in the PCR were 60 Vbeta and 13 Jbeta primers. TCRdb keeps only in-frame clones here, not all; method: immunoSEQ multiplex PCR. The repertoire holds over 120,000 clones, with roughly 80% as singletons. The V call is TRBV6-6, the J call TRBJ2-5; 7 positions match TRBD2. The sample was PBMCs. This TCR derives from a female donor in good health and CMV-seronegative. The CDR3 bases are TGTGCCAGCAGTTACTCGATATCGGGGGGCCAAGAGACCCAGTACTTC. This codes for CASSYSISGGQETQYF.